These T cell receptor beta chains were read from a single sample in a study of shared T cell receptors in the human thymus. The assay was immunoSEQ multiplex PCR, and TCRdb's table has in-frame clones only and misses some. The repertoire consists of about 660,000 clones, with roughly 90% occurring once and the leading ten covering about 0.01%. The sample was also linked to a second study, of human thymus T cells.

Source material: thymocytes. These receptor sequences come from a boy under two years old with a congenital heart defect. The CDR3 runs from the conserved cysteine through the conserved F or W. The D gene is left open where the match is weak. Rows may omit the clone size; those that give it use once, few, many or a size class.

>TRBJ1-2|TRBV6-5|NA|NA
TGTGCCAGCAGGGAGGGGTCCGTATGGGGCTACACCTTC
CASREGSVWGYTF
>TRBJ2-1|TRBV28|NA|TRBD2
TGTGCCAGCAGTTTAAGGGCTAGCGGGAGTTTGACCTACAATGAGCAGTTCTTC
CASSLRASGSLTYNEQFF
>TRBJ2-7|TRBV2|NA|TRBD1
TGTGCCAGCAGCCCGGGACAGGGTGAGAACTACGAGCAGTACTTC
CASSPGQGENYEQYF
>TRBJ2-1|TRBV4-1|NA|TRBD2
TGCGCCAGCAGCCAAGTGTCCAGCGGGAGCGCTCTTAGCAATGAGCAGTTCTTC
CASSQVSSGSALSNEQFF
>TRBJ2-2|TRBV5-4|NA|NA
TGTGCCAGCAGAGCGGGCCCGAACACCGGGGAGCTGTTTTTT
CASRAGPNTGELFF
>TRBJ2-7|TRBV4-3|NA|NA
TGCGCCAGCAGCCAGCGGAGGGGGGGGACATTGGGTCGCGAGCAGTACTTC
CASSQRRGGTLGREQYF
>TRBJ1-3|TRBV6-1|NA|NA
TGTGCCAGCAGTTTGCAGGGCAGGGGAAACACCATATATTTT
CASSLQGRGNTIYF
>TRBJ2-3|TRBV7-2|once|TRBD2
TGTGCCAGCAGCTTAAGGGCGGGAGCACAGTTT
CASSLRAGAQF
>TRBJ2-3|TRBV28|NA|NA
TGTGCCAGCAGTTTATTAGCCGGGTGGTACGATACGCAGTATTTT
CASSLLAGWYDTQYF
>TRBJ2-7|TRBV7-9|NA|NA
TGTGCCAGCAGCTTTGGGCAGACTAACGAGCAGTACTTC
CASSFGQTNEQYF
>TRBJ2-4|TRBV9|few|NA
TGTGCCAGCAGCGTAGATGAGGGAGCTGGTAAAAACATTCAGTACTTC
CASSVDEGAGKNIQYF
>TRBJ2-4|TRBV11-3|once|TRBD1
TGTGCCAGCAGCGGGGACAGGGCGGCCAAAAACATTCAGTACTTC
CASSGDRAAKNIQYF
>TRBJ2-1|TRBV4-3|NA|TRBD2
TGCGCCAGCAGCCAAGAGGGCGGGAGGATCATTCGGGGTGAGCAGTTCTTC
CASSQEGGRIIRGEQFF
>TRBJ2-7|TRBV5-6|NA|TRBD2
TGTGCCAGCAGCTCGAGACATGTGAGGACTAGCAAACCCTACGAGCAGTACTTC
CASSSRHVRTSKPYEQYF
>TRBJ1-1|TRBV5-1|once|NA
TGCGCCAGCAGCTTGGAGGCTGAGGACACTGAAGCTTTCTTT
CASSLEAEDTEAFF
>TRBJ2-3|TRBV7-9|NA|TRBD2
TGTGCCAGCAGCACGACTAGCGAGAACACAGATACGCAGTATTTT
CASSTTSENTDTQYF
>TRBJ2-1|TRBV5-1|NA|TRBD2
TGCGCCACCTGTAGCGGGAGCCCTAACAATGAGCAGTTCTTC
CATCSGSPNNEQFF
>TRBJ2-3|TRBV12-5|NA|TRBD1
TGTGCTAGTGGCCGAGAACAGGGGGCGAGGGGCACAGATACGCAGTATTTT
CASGREQGARGTDTQYF
>TRBJ2-5|TRBV15|NA|TRBD2
TGTGCCACCAGCAGAGAGTGGAGGGAGGGGCGACAAGAGACCCAGTACTTC
CATSREWREGRQETQYF
>TRBJ2-7|TRBV5-6|NA|TRBD2
TGTGCCAGCAGCCCCGACCGGGAGGGCCACTACGAGCAGTACTTC
CASSPDREGHYEQYF
>TRBJ1-4|TRBV2|NA|TRBD1
TGTGCCAGCAGGCCGACGACAGGGCCTAATGAAAAACTGTTTTTT
CASRPTTGPNEKLFF
>TRBJ2-1|TRBV7-9|NA|TRBD1
TGTGCTTACAGGGGCAGCTACAATGAGCAGTTCTTC
CAYRGSYNEQFF
>TRBJ1-4|TRBV6-6|once|NA
TGTGCCAGCAGTTACGGGCCTGATAATGAAAAACTGTTTTTT
CASSYGPDNEKLFF
>TRBJ1-1|TRBV27|NA|TRBD1
TGTGCCAGCAGGAAGGGGGACAGGAGGAGAAGAAACACTGAAGCTTTCTTT
CASRKGDRRRRNTEAFF
>TRBJ1-4|TRBV28|NA|TRBD1
TGTGCCAGCAGTCTGCAGGGACAGAAATATAATGAAAAACTGTTTTTT
CASSLQGQKYNEKLFF
>TRBJ2-3|TRBV10-3|NA|NA
TGTGCCATCTGGGCGGGCTTTAGCACAGATACGCAGTATTTT
CAIWAGFSTDTQYF
>TRBJ2-5|TRBV18|once|TRBD2
TGTGCCAGCTCACCGGTACGAGGATCCTTACTAGCGGGAAGGAAGGAGACCCAGTACTTC
CASSPVRGSLLAGRKETQYF
>TRBJ2-3|TRBV10-1|NA|NA
TGCGCCAGCAGTGGCAGACAGGTGGATACGCAGTATTTT
CASSGRQVDTQYF
>TRBJ1-2|TRBV5-6|NA|NA
TGTGCCAGCAGCCCCGGGGGAGGTGACTATGGCTACACCTTC
CASSPGGGDYGYTF
>TRBJ2-7|TRBV28|NA|TRBD1
TGTGCCAGCAACTCCCCCCGGGACAGGTACCACGAGCAGTACTTC
CASNSPRDRYHEQYF
>TRBJ2-7|TRBV27|once|TRBD1
TGTGCCAGCAGTTCCTCCGACAGGGTAGGGCTCGAGCAGTACTTC
CASSSSDRVGLEQYF
>TRBJ2-2|TRBV6-4|NA|TRBD1
TGTGCCAGCAGTCGACAGGGTACCGGGGAGCTGTTTTTT
CASSRQGTGELFF
>TRBJ1-2|TRBV25-1|NA|TRBD1
TGTGCCAGCAGAGCACTTACCGGGACAGATTATGGCTACACCTTC
CASRALTGTDYGYTF
>TRBJ2-1|TRBV7-9|NA|NA
TGTGCCAGCACCACCGGGGGGCGGAAGAGCTCCTACAATGAGCAGTTCTTC
CASTTGGRKSSYNEQFF
>TRBJ1-4|TRBV5-1|NA|TRBD1
TGCGCCAGCAGCTTGGTGGGACAGGGGGTTCCTAATGAAAAACTGTTTTTT
CASSLVGQGVPNEKLFF
>TRBJ2-6|TRBV10-3|NA|NA
TGTGCCATCAGTGTAGAGATCTCTGGGGCCAACGTCCTGACTTTC
CAISVEISGANVLTF
>TRBJ2-3|TRBV28|NA|NA
TGTGCCAGCAGCCGCCGGGGCACAGATACGCAGTATTTT
CASSRRGTDTQYF
>TRBJ2-2|TRBV21-1|NA|NA
TGTGCCAGCCTCGGGGGGCCCCTTCCCGGGGAGCTGTTTTTT
CASLGGPLPGELFF
>TRBJ2-5|TRBV30|NA|NA
TGTGCCTGGAGTGTACGGGGTGGGGAGAGGGAGACCCAGTACTTC
CAWSVRGGERETQYF
>TRBJ2-7|TRBV28|once|TRBD1
TGTGCCAGCAGTTTGTCCCGGGACAGACCTCCGTACGAGCAGTACTTC
CASSLSRDRPPYEQYF
>TRBJ2-4|TRBV6-1|NA|NA
TGTGCCAGCAGTGAAGCCCCCCCGGCCAAAAACATTCAGTACTTC
CASSEAPPAKNIQYF
>TRBJ1-1|TRBV19|NA|TRBD1
TGTGCCAGTACCCCGGGACAGGGGGTGATTGAAGCTTTCTTT
CASTPGQGVIEAFF